Below, one T cell receptor (beta chain) is given with its context. A few counts support this clone. The antigen it binds to is not known. No clone much larger than this one lies a single base away; base qualities are absent. The data were taken from a study of blood T cell repertoires in COVID-19 (dated by TCRdb to 2018 to 2020). Broadly, across the study: Samples covering the acute and convalescent phases of COVID-19 were provided by collaborators in the United States, Italy and Spain. The material from the prospective study consisted of cDNA or gDNA derived from T cells, B-cell-depleted T cells, or PBMCs. Subjects who had been exposed to COVID-19, were actively infected with it, or had recovered from it provided the deeply sampled blood TCRbeta repertoires that made up the dataset. The repertoires were made available in a free public database intended to serve as a resource for research on the immune response to SARS-CoV-2. The samples were drawn from the first 160 participants of the ongoing ImmuneRACE study and from 950 to 1,500 subjects provided by 6 global collaborators. The sample metadata nearly always contained a de-identified subject ID, COVID-19 status, age in years and sex. Where available, HLA class I and class II types were taken from metadata supplied by the sample provider and were not determined by assay-based typing. Study-level results and caveats: How much clinical and demographic metadata was included differed by source and by participant, and the metadata was provided uncurated.

TCRbeta CDR3 regions were amplified from genomic DNA by means of the immunoSEQ Assay, a bias-controlled multiplex PCR. As for how the authors treated the data: The number of nucleated cells in each sample was estimated from the amplification of reference gene primers within the assay. Sequence reads were collapsed and filtered to measure the absolute abundance of every unique TCRbeta CDR3 rearrangement. Productive Simpson clonality was computed per sample as the square root of Simpson's diversity index over productive rearrangements. This immuneACCESS table, as held by TCRdb, lists in-frame sequences with V and J called but not all clones. Of the missing ones, under half trace to an unresolved V gene in checked studies; the others have no known cause. The V and J calls and clone size were taken over from that table, and D and trimming were inferred from the DNA. The sample table lists over 100,000 clones, just under 85% of them with a count of one. Around 9.5% of the sample comes from the top ten.

From cysteine to phenylalanine, the CDR3 is 13 amino acids long. The DNA shown is the 39-base CDR3, in frame from base 1. V is cut back by 10 bases and J by 2 bases, with 6 bases in the junction unmatched. Taken from the germline V gene, the CDR1 and CDR2 loops are SNHLY and FYNNEI. The collaborating institutions used their own protocols to collect whole blood in K2EDTA tubes. For TCRbeta analysis, collaborator samples were shipped as frozen whole blood, as isolated PBMCs, or as DNA extracted from either sample type. The specimen sequenced was peripheral blood. This receptor chain uses TRBV2 and TRBJ2-3; TRBD2 aligns with 7 central bases. This TCR came from a man aged 40-49 years with active or convalescent COVID-19. CDR3 protein: CATTAGNTDTQYF. The nucleotides are TGTGCCACAACAGCGGGGAACACAGATACGCAGTATTTT.